This T cell receptor beta chain derives from a study of Ad26.COV2.S vaccination and SARS-CoV-2 variants. Assay: immunoSEQ multiplex PCR; the TCRdb copy retains only in-frame clones and omits some. The sample contains around 450,000 clones, around 87% of which appear only once. Comment on this clone: Its antigen is not known.

Stated treatment: 19 received Ad26.COV2.S at low or high dose, single or two shots; 5 received placebo; per-sample allocation not given. All samples were drawn on day 63, counting from the first vaccine or placebo injection. Study outcomes and limitations: Vaccine recipients showed a spike-specific TCR breadth that was higher than in placebo recipients.

This TCR was sampled from a person aged 18 to 59 who received the Ad26.COV2.S COVID-19 vaccine or a placebo. The sample in question was peripheral blood, obtained in a trial of Ad26.COV2.S vaccine versus placebo.

This CDR3 reads CASSLVDTVTLGSTEAFF. The CDR3 DNA is TGTGCCAGCAGCTTAGTAGACACAGTTACCCTGGGGAGCACTGAAGCTTTCTTT. The chain uses TRBV7-6 and TRBJ1-1, with D unresolved. Germline assignment: CDR1 SGHVS and CDR2 FNYEAQ. V gave up 1 base and J gave up 4 bases, with 22 bases separating them. The CDR3 runs 18 residues.